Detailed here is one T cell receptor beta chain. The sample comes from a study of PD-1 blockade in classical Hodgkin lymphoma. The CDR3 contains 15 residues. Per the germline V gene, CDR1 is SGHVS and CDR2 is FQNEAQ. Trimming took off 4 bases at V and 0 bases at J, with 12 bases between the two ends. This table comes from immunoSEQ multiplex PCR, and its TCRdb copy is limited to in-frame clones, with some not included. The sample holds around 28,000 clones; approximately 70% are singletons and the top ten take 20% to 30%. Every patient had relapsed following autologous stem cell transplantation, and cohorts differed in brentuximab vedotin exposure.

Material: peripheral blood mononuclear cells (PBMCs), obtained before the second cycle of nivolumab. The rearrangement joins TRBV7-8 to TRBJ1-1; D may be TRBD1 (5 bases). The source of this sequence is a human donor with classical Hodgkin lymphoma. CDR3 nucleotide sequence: TGTGCCAGCAGCTCTTTGGGACGGCTGAACACTGAAGCTTTCTTT. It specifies CASSSLGRLNTEAFF. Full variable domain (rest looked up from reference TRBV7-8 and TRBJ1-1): GAGVSQSPRYKVAKRGQDVALRCDPISGHVSLFWYQQALGQGPEFLTYFQNEAQLDKSGLPSDRFFAERPEGSVSTLKIQRTQQEDSAVYLCASSSLGRLNTEAFFGQGTRLTVV.